This T cell receptor beta chain came from a study of response to subunit inactivated influenza vaccine. With respect to this clonotype: One end of the junction varies from germline; a read error may be responsible.

TCRdb recomputed calls from the RT-PCR reads with MiXCR, one row per CDR3 protein. The sample lists more than 250,000 distinct CDR3 sequences; 21% were seen once. The sample was PBMCs from blood, taken 21 months after vaccination. The receptor's source is a man between 50 and 75 years old who received an inactivated influenza vaccine.

The CDR3 is CASSEDRRSGSLDEQYF. For the CDR3, the DNA is TGTGCCAGCAGCGAAGATCGTCGTTCCGGGTCCCTCGACGAGCAGTACTTC. This rearrangement joins TRBV3-1 to TRBJ2-7; D not certain. This CDR3 spans 17 amino acids. Germline V gene lookup returns CDR1 LGHDT and CDR2 YNNKEL (reference sequence).